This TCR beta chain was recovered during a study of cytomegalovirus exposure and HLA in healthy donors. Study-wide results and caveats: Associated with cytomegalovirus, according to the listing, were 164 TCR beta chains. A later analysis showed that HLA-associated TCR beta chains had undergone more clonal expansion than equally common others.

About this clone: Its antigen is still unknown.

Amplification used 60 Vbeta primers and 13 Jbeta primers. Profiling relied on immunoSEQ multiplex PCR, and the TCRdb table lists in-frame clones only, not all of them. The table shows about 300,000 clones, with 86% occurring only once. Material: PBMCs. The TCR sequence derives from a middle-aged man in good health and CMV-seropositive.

Written as DNA, the CDR3 is TGTGCCAGTAGTGCCTTAACGCGGCTCAATGAGCAGTTCTTC. Its translation is CASSALTRLNEQFF. The genes are TRBV19 and TRBJ2-1; D unclear. This CDR3 region has 14 residues. Germline assignment: CDR1 LNHDA and CDR2 SQIVND (reference sequence). The germline V and J ends were trimmed by 5 bases and 6 bases, with 14 bases remaining between them.